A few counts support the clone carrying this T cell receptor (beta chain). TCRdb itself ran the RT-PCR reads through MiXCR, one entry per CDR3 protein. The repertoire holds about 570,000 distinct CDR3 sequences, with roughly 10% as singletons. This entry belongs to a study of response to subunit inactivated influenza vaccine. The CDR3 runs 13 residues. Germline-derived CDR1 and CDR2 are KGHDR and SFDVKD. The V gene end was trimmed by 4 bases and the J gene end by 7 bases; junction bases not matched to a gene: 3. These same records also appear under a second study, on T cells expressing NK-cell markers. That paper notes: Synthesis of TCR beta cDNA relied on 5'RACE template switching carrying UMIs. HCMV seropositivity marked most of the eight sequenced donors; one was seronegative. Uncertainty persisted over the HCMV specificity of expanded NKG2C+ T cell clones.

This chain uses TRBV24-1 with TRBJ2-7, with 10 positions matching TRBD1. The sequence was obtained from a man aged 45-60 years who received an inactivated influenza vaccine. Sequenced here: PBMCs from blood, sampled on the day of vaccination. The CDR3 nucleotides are TGTGCCACCAGTGACTGGGACAGGGGAGAGCAGTACTTC. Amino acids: CATSDWDRGEQYF.